The clone carrying this T cell receptor (beta chain) was detected only a few times. The data are from a study of T cells after yellow fever vaccination. One entry per CDR3 protein, called by TCRdb with MiXCR from the 5' RACE reads. The data show 200,000 to 300,000 distinct CDR3 sequences, approximately 6.3% seen once. Germline-derived CDR1 and CDR2 are LGHNT and FRNRAP. CDR3 length equals 14 residues. J was trimmed by 5 bases and V by 7 bases; bases with no gene match: 9. Sequencing used CD4+ T cells sorted from PBMCs, obtained on the day of the yellow fever booster vaccination. The source is a young man who received the YFV17D yellow fever vaccine. The rearrangement joins TRBV12-5 to TRBJ2-5, with 8 bases matching TRBD2. The CDR3: CASELPGRVETQYF. The CDR3 DNA reads TGTGCTAGTGAGTTACCCGGGAGGGTTGAGACCCAGTACTTC.